This TCR beta chain is drawn from a study of blood T cells in healthy people across ages. In regard to this clonotype: The antigen is unknown.

Primed by a sample-barcoded 5' primer and a J-beta primer mix, a second PCR proceeded for about 6 to 11 cycles. TCRdb re-called the 5' RACE reads through MiXCR, storing one row per CDR3 protein. The table shows some 940,000 distinct CDR3 sequences, with about 28% occurring only once. Study findings and constraints: The fall in TCR beta diversity per million T cells was roughly linear with age. Bulk PBMC profiling left naive and antigen-experienced comparisons inconclusive.

The sample was also reused in another study, on T cells of mothers and their children. That source adds: Related mother-child pairs shared marginally more repertoire than unrelated pairs, though not significantly. Nobody spotted any persistent microchimeric T cell clones.

The sequence derives from a middle-aged woman in good health. The sequencing input was blood.

The CDR3 DNA follows: TGTGCCAGCTCACCACAGATGTACGAGCAGTACTTC. Translating it yields CASSPQMYEQYF. The gene calls are TRBV18 and TRBJ2-7; D gene ambiguous. The germline gives CDR1 KGHSH, CDR2 LQKENI. The CDR3 spans 12 residues. The V end lost 1 base, the J end lost 4 bases, and 5 bases lay between the germline ends.